This T cell receptor beta chain was identified during a study of T cells in Graves' hyperthyroidism and ophthalmopathy. Amplified TCR beta CDR3 regions came from RNA transcripts. The HTBI primer set served for first-round RT-PCR of the TCR CDR3. TCRdb reanalysed the multiplex PCR reads using MiXCR and keeps one entry per CDR3 protein. Of about 840,000 distinct CDR3 sequences in the sample, more than 30% were seen once. The V end lost 4 bases, the J end lost 7 bases, and 16 bases lay between the germline ends. This CDR3 spans 13 amino acids. Per germline, CDR1 SQVTM and CDR2 ANQGSEA. In this sample, this clonotype turned up a few times.

The rearrangement links TRBV29-1 to TRBJ1-2; TRBD1 is a possible D gene (6 bases). Sequences were obtained from blood. The receptor's source is a man younger than 35 with Graves' hyperthyroidism. The CDR3 is CSVGGGLVSGYTF. The CDR3 nucleotides read TGCAGCGTTGGAGGGGGTTTAGTTTCTGGCTACACCTTC.